This T cell receptor (beta chain) was documented in a study of OX40 agonist ivuxolimab in advanced cancers. Background on the study: While on treatment, patients had intravenous ivuxolimab at 0.01 to 10 mg/kg every 2 weeks. Participants could have had prior anti-PD-1, anti-PD-L1 or anti-CTLA-4 therapy, and around 40% had some. The study, taken as a whole, reports: Among patients with partial responses at 0.1-3.0 mg/kg, clonal expansion was among the lowest. CD4+ T cells averaged fewer expanded clones than CD8+ T cells.

The assay was immunoSEQ multiplex PCR, and TCRdb's table has in-frame clones only and misses some. This sample has fewer than 50,000 clones, with 75% to 90% found just once. Worth noting for this clone: As yet, its antigen is unknown.

V was clipped by 4 bases and J by 2 bases, with 6 bases between them. Germline CDR1 reads KGHSH; CDR2 reads LQKENI. The CDR3 has 12 residues. V usage is TRBV18 and J usage is TRBJ2-7, with D possibly being TRBD2 (5 bases). The TCR originated in an adult with an advanced solid tumor such as melanoma, head and neck, liver or kidney cancer. The input for sequencing was CD4+ or CD8+ T cells sorted from blood, taken in a trial of the OX40 agonist ivuxolimab. This CDR3 reads CASSHGAYEQYV. The CDR3 DNA sequence: TGTGCCAGCTCACACGGGGCCTACGAGCAGTACGTC.